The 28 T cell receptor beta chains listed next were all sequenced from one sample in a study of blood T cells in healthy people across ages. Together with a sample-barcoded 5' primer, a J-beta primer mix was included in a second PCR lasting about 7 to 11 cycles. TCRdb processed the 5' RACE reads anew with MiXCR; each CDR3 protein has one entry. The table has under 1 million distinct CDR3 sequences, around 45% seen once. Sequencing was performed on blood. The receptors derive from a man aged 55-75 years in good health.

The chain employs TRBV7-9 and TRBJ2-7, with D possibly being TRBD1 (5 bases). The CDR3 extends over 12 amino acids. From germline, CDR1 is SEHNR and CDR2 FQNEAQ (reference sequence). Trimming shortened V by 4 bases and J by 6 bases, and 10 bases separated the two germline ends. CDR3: CASSSSGIEQYF. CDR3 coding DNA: TGTGCCAGCAGCTCCTCAGGGATCGAGCAGTACTTC.

The DNA of the CDR3 is TGCAGTGCGAAGCCTCTAGCGGGGGTTAGCACAGATACGCAGTATTTT. This gives the protein CSAKPLAGVSTDTQYF. The chain couples TRBV20-1 to TRBJ2-3; 10 nucleotides align to TRBD2. The CDR3 runs to 16 residues. Germline V CDR1 and CDR2: DFQATT, SNEGSKA (reference sequence). Unmatched junction bases numbered 9, after V lost 6 bases and J lost 0 bases.

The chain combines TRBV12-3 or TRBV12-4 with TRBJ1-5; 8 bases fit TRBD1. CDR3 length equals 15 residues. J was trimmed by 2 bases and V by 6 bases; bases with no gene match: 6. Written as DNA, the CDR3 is TGTGCCAGCAGCACGACAGGGGTGGGCAATCAGCCCCAGCATTTT. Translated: CASSTTGVGNQPQHF.

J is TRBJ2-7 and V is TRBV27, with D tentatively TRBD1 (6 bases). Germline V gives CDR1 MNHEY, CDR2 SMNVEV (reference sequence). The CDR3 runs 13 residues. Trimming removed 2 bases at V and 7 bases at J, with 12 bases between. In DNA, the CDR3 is TGTGCCAGCAGTTTAGGGCCGGGACAAGAGCAGTACTTC. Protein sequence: CASSLGPGQEQYF.

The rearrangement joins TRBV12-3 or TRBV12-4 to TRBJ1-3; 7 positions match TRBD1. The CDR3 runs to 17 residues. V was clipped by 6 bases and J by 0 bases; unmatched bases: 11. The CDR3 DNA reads TGTGCCAGCAGGGGCCCGGGCAGGGGGTACTCTGGAAACACCATATATTTT. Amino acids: CASRGPGRGYSGNTIYF.

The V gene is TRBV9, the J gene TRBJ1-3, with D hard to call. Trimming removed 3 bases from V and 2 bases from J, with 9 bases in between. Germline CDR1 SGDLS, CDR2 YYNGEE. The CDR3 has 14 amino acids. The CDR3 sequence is CASSAKVTGNTIYF. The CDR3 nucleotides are TGTGCCAGCAGCGCTAAGGTCACTGGAAACACCATATATTTT. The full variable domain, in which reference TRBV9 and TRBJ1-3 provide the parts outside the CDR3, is DSGVTQTPKHLITATGQRVTLRCSPRSGDLSVYWYQQSLDQGLQFLIQYYNGEERAKGNILERFSAQQFPDLHSELNLSSLELGDSALYFCASSAKVTGNTIYFGEGSWLTVV.

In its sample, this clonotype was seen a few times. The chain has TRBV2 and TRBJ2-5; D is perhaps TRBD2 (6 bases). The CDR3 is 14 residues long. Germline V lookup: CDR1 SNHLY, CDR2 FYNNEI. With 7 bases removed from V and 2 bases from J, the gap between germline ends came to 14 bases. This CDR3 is CASTPPGEQETQYF. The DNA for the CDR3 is TGTGCCAGCACTCCTCCGGGGGAACAAGAGACCCAGTACTTC. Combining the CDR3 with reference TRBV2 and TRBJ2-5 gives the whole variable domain EPEVTQTPSHQVTQMGQEVILRCVPISNHLYFYWYRQILGQKVEFLVSFYNNEISEKSEIFDDQFSVERPDGSNFTLKIRSTKLEDSAMYFCASTPPGEQETQYFGPGTRLLVL.

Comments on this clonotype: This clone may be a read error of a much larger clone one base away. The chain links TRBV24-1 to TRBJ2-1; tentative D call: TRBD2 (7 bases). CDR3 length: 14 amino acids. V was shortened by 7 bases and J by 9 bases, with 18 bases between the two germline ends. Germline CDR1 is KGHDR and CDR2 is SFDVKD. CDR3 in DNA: TGTGCCACCAGGCGTGGGGGGGCCGAAACTGAGCAGTTCTTC. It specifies CATRRGGAETEQFF.

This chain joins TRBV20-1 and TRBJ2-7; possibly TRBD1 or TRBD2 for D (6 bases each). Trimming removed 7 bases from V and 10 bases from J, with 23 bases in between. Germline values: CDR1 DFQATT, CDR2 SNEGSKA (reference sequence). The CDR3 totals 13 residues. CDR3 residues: CSGGSGAQEAQYF. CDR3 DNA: TGCAGTGGAGGGTCGGGGGCTCAGGAGGCCCAGTACTTC.

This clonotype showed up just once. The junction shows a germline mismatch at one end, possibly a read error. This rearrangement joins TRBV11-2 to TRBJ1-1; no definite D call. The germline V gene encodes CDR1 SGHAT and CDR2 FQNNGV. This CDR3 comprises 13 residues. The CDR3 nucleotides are TGCGCCAGCAGCTTCTCCGGATACTCCGAAGCTTTCTTT. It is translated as CASSFSGYSEAFF.

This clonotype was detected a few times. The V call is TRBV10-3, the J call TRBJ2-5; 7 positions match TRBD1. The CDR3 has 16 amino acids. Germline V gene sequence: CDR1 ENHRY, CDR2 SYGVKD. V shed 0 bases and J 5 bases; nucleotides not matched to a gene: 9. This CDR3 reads CAISESGQAWVETQYF. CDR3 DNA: TGTGCCATCAGTGAGTCCGGACAGGCCTGGGTGGAGACCCAGTACTTC.

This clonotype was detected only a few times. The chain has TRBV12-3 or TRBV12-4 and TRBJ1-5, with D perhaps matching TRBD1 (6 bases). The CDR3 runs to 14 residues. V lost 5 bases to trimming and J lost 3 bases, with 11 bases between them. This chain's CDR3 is CASSNNRDNQPQHF. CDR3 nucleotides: TGTGCCAGCAGTAATAACAGGGACAATCAGCCCCAGCATTTT.

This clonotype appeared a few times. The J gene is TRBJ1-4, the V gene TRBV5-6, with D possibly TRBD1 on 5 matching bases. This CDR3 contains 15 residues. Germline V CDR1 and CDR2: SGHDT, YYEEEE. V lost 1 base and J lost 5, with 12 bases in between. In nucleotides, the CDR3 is TGTGCCAGCAGCTTGTACGACAGAATGAATGAAAAACTGTTTTTT. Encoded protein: CASSLYDRMNEKLFF.

CDR3 nucleotides: TGCGCCAGCAGCCAAGATCGACCGCGTGGCAATCAGCCCCAGCATTTT. Residues: CASSQDRPRGNQPQHF. The chain couples TRBV4-1 to TRBJ1-5; no definite D call. This CDR3 is 16 amino acids long. In germline, CDR1 is MGHRA, CDR2 YSYEKL. Trimming stripped 0 bases from V and 2 bases from J, with 11 bases between.

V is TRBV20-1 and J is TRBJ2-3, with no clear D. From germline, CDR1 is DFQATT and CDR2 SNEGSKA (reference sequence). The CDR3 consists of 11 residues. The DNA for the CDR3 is TGCACACCCACTAGCACAGATACGCAGTATTTT. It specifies CTPTSTDTQYF.

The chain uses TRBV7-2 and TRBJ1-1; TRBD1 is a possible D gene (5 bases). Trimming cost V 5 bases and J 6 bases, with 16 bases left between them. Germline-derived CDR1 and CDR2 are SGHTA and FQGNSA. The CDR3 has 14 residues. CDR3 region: CASSVDGGISEAFF. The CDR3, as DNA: TGTGCCAGCAGCGTTGACGGGGGAATCTCTGAAGCTTTCTTT.

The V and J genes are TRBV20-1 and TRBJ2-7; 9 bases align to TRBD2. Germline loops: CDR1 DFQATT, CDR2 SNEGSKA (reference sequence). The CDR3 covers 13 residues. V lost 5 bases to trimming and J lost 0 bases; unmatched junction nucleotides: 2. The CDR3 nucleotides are TGCAGTGCTCAAGCGGGGGGCTCCTACGAGCAGTACTTC. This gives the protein CSAQAGGSYEQYF.

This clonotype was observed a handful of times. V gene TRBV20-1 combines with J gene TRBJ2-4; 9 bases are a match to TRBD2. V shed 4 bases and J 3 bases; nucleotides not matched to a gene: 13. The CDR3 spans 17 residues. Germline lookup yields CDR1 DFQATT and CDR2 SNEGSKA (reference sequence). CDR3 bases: TGCAGTGCTACCGGAGGTCTAGCGGGGTTAAACAAAAACATTCAGTACTTC. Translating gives CSATGGLAGLNKNIQYF.

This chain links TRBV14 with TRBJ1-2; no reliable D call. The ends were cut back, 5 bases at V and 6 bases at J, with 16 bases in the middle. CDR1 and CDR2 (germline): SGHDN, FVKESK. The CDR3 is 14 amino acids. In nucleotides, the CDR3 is TGTGCCAGCAGCTCTCCAAGGAATCTCGATGGCTACACCTTC. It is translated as CASSSPRNLDGYTF.

CDR3 sequence (DNA): TGTGCCAGCAGCTACCCTTACAGAGAAGAGACCCAGTACTTC. Translation: CASSYPYREETQYF. This chain connects TRBV5-5 to TRBJ2-5; D unresolved. Trimming removed 3 bases at V and 3 bases at J, with 12 bases between. CDR3 length: 14 residues. Per the germline V gene, CDR1 is SGHKS and CDR2 is YYEKEE (reference sequence).

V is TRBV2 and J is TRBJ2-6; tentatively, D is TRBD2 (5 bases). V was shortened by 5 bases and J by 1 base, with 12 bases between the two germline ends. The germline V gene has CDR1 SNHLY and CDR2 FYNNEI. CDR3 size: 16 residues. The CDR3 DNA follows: TGTGCCAGCAGTCTCGGGGTCGGGTCTGGGGCCAACGTCCTGACTTTC. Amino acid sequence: CASSLGVGSGANVLTF.

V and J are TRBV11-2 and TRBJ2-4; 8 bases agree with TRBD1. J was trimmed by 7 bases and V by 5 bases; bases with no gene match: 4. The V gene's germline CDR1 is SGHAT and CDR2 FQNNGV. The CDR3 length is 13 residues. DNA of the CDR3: TGTGCCAGCAGCACAGGGGGTCGGAACATTCAGTACTTC. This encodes CASSTGGRNIQYF.

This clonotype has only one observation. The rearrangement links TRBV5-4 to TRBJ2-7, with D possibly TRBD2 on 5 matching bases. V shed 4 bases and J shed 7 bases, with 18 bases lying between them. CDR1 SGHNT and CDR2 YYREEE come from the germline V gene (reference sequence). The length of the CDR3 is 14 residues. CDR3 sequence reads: CASSPQWGRGEQYF. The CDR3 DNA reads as TGTGCCAGCAGCCCTCAGTGGGGTCGAGGGGAGCAGTACTTC.

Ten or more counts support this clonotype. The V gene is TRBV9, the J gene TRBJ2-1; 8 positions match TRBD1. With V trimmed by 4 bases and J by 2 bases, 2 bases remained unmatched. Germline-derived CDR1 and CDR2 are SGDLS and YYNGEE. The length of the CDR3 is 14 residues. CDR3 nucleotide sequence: TGTGCCAGCAGCCGACAGGGGACCTACAATGAGCAGTTCTTC. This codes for CASSRQGTYNEQFF.

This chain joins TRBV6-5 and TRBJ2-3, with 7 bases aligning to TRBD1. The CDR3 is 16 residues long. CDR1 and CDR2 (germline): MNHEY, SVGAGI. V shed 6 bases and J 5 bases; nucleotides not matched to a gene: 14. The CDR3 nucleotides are TGTGCCAGCAGAAAAAGGACAGGAATCCTGGTAGATACGCAGTATTTT. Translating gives CASRKRTGILVDTQYF.

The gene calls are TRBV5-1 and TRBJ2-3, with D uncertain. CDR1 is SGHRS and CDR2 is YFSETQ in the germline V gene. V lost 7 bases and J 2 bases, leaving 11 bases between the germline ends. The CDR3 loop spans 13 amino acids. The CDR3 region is CASGTVHTDTQYF. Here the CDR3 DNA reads TGCGCCAGCGGCACGGTTCACACAGATACGCAGTATTTT.

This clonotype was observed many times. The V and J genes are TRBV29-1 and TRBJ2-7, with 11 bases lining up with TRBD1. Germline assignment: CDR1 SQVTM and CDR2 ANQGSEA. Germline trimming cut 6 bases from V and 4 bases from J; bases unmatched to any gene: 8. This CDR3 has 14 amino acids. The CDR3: CSVIGQGAGYEQYF. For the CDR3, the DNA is TGCAGCGTGATCGGACAGGGGGCTGGGTACGAGCAGTACTTC.

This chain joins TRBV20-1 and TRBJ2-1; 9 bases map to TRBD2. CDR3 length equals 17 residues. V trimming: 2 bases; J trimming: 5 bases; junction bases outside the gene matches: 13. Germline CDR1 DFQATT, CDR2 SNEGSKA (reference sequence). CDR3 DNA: TGCAGTGCTAGATCCGTATTAAGCGGGGGGAAGAACAATGAGCAGTTCTTC. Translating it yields CSARSVLSGGKNNEQFF.